This entry is about one T cell receptor beta chain. Its antigen remains unidentified. CDR1 and CDR2 (germline): SGHRS, YFSETQ. CDR3 length: 16 amino acids. V trimming: 5 bases; J trimming: 3 bases; junction bases outside the gene matches: 12. This entry is derived from a study of early T cells in non-severe SARS-CoV-2 infection. On the study more broadly: Bulk RNA isolated from unsorted whole blood underwent sequencing; chains were not paired. Study-level results: Reliance on VDJdb matching favored anti-spike CD8 responses; private and CD4 specificities were missed.

Unique molecular identifiers were added to individual cDNA molecules. TCRdb itself ran the 5' RACE reads through MiXCR, one entry per CDR3 protein. The data show approximately 110,000 distinct CDR3 sequences, with 15% seen just once and roughly a fifth held by the top ten. The chain combines TRBV5-1 with TRBJ2-7; 9 nucleotides line up with TRBD1. Sequenced input: whole blood. The sequence derives from an adult who was a healthcare worker with PCR-confirmed SARS-CoV-2 infection or an uninfected control (not recorded which). CDR3 bases: TGCGCCAGCAGTACAGGGGGCGGAAGGGTATTCTACGAGCAGTACTTC. This encodes CASSTGGGRVFYEQYF.